This entry lists 22 T cell receptor beta chains sequenced from one sample in a study of blood T cells in healthy people across ages (dated by TCRdb to 2013 to 2016). The method behind the library was 5' RACE. Sequenced on an Illumina HiSeq 2500. A second PCR of roughly 7 to 11 cycles was performed with a sample-barcoded 5' primer and a J-beta primer mix. The public reads were reanalyzed by TCRdb: fastp trimming at Q25, MiXCR alignment, in-frame beta chains only. Each record represents a unique CDR3 protein, reported with the most common genes and DNA among its rows. Recorded for this sample are 1.5 million to 2 million distinct CDR3 sequences; 25% to 30% of them occurred a single time. 7% to 9% of the sample comes from the top ten. Sequencing input: blood. All receptors derive from a young woman in good health.

This sequence joins TRBV11-2 and TRBJ2-5; 8 bases are shared with TRBD1. CDR1 is SGHAT, CDR2 FQNNGV, per germline. Trimming at V came to 6 bases and at J to 5 bases, leaving 8 bases not matched to a gene. This CDR3 region has 14 residues. CDR3 DNA sequence: TGTGCCAGCAGGCCAACGGACAGGGCGGAGACCCAGTACTTC. This codes for CASRPTDRAETQYF.

With respect to this clonotype: One end of the junction does not line up with germline, which may come from a read error. The chain employs TRBV12-3 or TRBV12-4 and TRBJ2-3; 11 bases fit TRBD2. The CDR3 totals 15 residues. The chain's CDR3 is CASSGGLAGTDTEYF. The CDR3 DNA reads TGTGCCAGCAGCGGTGGACTAGCGGGCACAGATACGGAGTATTTT.

In its sample, this clonotype was seen many times. V gene TRBV7-2 combines with J gene TRBJ2-4; perhaps TRBD1 as D (6 bases). The germline CDR1 and CDR2 sequences are SGHTA and FQGNSA. The germline V and J ends were trimmed by 1 base and 2 bases, with 15 bases remaining between them. The CDR3 runs 17 residues. CDR3 in amino acids: CASSLVQGRRTKNIQYF. Here the CDR3 DNA reads TGTGCCAGCAGCTTAGTGCAGGGGCGGAGAACCAAAAACATTCAGTACTTC.

This clonotype has only a few counts. The chain uses TRBV20-1 and TRBJ2-4; possibly TRBD1 for D (5 bases). CDR3 size: 14 residues. Looked up from germline, CDR1 is DFQATT and CDR2 is SNEGSKA (reference sequence). Trimming stripped 5 bases from V and 0 bases from J, with 11 bases between. The CDR3 sequence: CSAFLRVAKNIQYF. CDR3 in DNA: TGCAGTGCTTTCCTCAGGGTAGCCAAAAACATTCAGTACTTC.

In its sample, this clonotype was seen a few times. The chain joins TRBV12-5 to TRBJ2-5; tentative D call: TRBD2 (7 bases). Germline assignment: CDR1 LGHNT and CDR2 FRNRAP. Trimming took 6 bases from V and 1 from J, leaving 15 bases between them. There are 15 residues in the CDR3. In nucleotides, the CDR3 is TGTGCTAGTGGAGACTTAGGGGGGGGCCAAGAGACCCAGTACTTC. This codes for CASGDLGGGQETQYF. Based on the CDR3 plus reference TRBV12-5 and TRBJ2-5, the full variable domain is DARVTQTPRHKVTEMGQEVTMRCQPILGHNTVFWYRQTMMQGLELLAYFRNRAPLDDSGMPKDRFSAEMPDATLATLKIQPSEPRDSAVYFCASGDLGGGQETQYFGPGTRLLVL.

J is TRBJ2-5 and V is TRBV18; D unresolved. Germline V CDR1 and CDR2: KGHSH, LQKENI. The germline V and J ends were trimmed by 5 bases and 0 bases, with 7 bases remaining between them. The CDR3 has 13 amino acids. Here the CDR3 DNA reads TGTGCCAGCTCAATGACCAACCAAGAGACCCAGTACTTC. As protein: CASSMTNQETQYF. The whole variable domain, remainder taken from reference TRBV18 and TRBJ2-5, is NAGVMQNPRHLVRRRGQEARLRCSPMKGHSHVYWYRQLPEEGLKFMVYLQKENIIDESGMPKERFSAEFPKEGPSILRIQQVVRGDSAAYFCASSMTNQETQYFGPGTRLLVL.

This clonotype was detected ten times or more. The CDR3 DNA is TGTGCCAGCAGTCCCAGGTCACCCCAGGATGAGCAGTTCTTC. Translation: CASSPRSPQDEQFF. V and J are TRBV7-3 and TRBJ2-1; D remains ambiguous. Trimming removed 6 bases from V and 8 bases from J, with 17 bases in between. CDR1 is SGHTA, CDR2 FQGTGA, per germline. The CDR3 totals 14 residues.

This clonotype was seen a handful of times. The chain combines TRBV10-3 with TRBJ2-5; 10 bases fit TRBD2. The CDR3 is made up of 13 amino acids. J was trimmed by 5 bases and V by 9 bases; bases with no gene match: 6. Germline V gene sequence: CDR1 ENHRY, CDR2 SYGVKD. The CDR3 coding sequence is TGTGCCATAGCGGGAGGGCCTGGGGAGACCCAGTACTTC. Translating it yields CAIAGGPGETQYF.

Ten or more counts support this clonotype. V gene TRBV12-5 combines with J gene TRBJ2-3; D not certain. Germline V lookup: CDR1 LGHNT, CDR2 FRNRAP. This CDR3 region has 16 residues. The V end lost 7 bases, the J end lost 3 bases, and 20 bases lay between the germline ends. In DNA, the CDR3 is TGTGCTAGTGACCCACCGGGTTCTAGTATGACAGATACGCAGTATTTT. Encoded protein: CASDPPGSSMTDTQYF. Full variable domain (missing parts from reference TRBV12-5 and TRBJ2-3): DARVTQTPRHKVTEMGQEVTMRCQPILGHNTVFWYRQTMMQGLELLAYFRNRAPLDDSGMPKDRFSAEMPDATLATLKIQPSEPRDSAVYFCASDPPGSSMTDTQYFGPGTRLTVL.

This clonotype was seen at least ten times. V usage is TRBV7-9 and J usage is TRBJ2-4; possibly TRBD1 for D (5 bases). Trimming took 6 bases from V and 3 from J, leaving 15 bases between them. The CDR3 consists of 15 residues. CDR1 and CDR2 from the germline V gene are SEHNR and FQNEAQ (reference sequence). The CDR3 nucleotides read TGTGCCAGCAGACCACAGGTGATTGACAAAAACATTCAGTACTTC. It encodes CASRPQVIDKNIQYF.

The sample holds a few counts of this clonotype. V and J are TRBV6-5 and TRBJ2-7, with 7 bases identical to TRBD2. The ends lost 6 bases at V and 6 bases at J; junction bases unmatched: 11. Germline loops: CDR1 MNHEY, CDR2 SVGAGI. The length of the CDR3 is 14 residues. The CDR3 DNA is TGTGCCAGCAGACCACGGGAGGACCACTGCGAGCAGTACTTC. It is translated as CASRPREDHCEQYF.

This clonotype was recorded a few times. This chain's CDR3 is CSVEVRQVVNTIYF. For the CDR3, the DNA is TGCAGCGTTGAAGTGAGGCAGGTTGTGAACACCATATATTTT. This sequence joins TRBV29-1 and TRBJ1-3; the D is unclear. There are 14 residues in the CDR3. Germline CDR1 reads SQVTM; CDR2 reads ANQGSEA. V was clipped by 1 base and J by 7 bases, with 14 bases between them.

This clonotype appeared once. At one end, the junction sequence differs from germline, possibly due to a read error. The chain links TRBV6-2 or TRBV6-3 to TRBJ2-7; 10 bases match TRBD2. The CDR3 totals 17 residues. Germline V gives CDR1 MNHEY, CDR2 SVGEGT. The CDR3, as DNA: TGTACCAGCAGTTACTCCTCTACGGGACTAGCGCCGTACGAGCAGTACTTC. This codes for CTSSYSSTGLAPYEQYF.

At least ten counts were recorded for this clonotype. The junction does not match germline at one end; this may be a read error. The V and J genes are TRBV6-2 or TRBV6-3 and TRBJ2-1, with 7 nucleotides matching TRBD2. The CDR3 spans 14 residues. Germline V gene lookup returns CDR1 MNHEY and CDR2 SVGEGT. CDR3 DNA sequence: TGCGCCAGCAGCTCCAGCGGGACCTACAATGAGCAGTTCTTC. It translates to CASSSSGTYNEQFF.

The chain has TRBV11-2 and TRBJ2-1; 8 positions agree with TRBD2. The CDR3 runs 13 residues. CDR1 SGHAT and CDR2 FQNNGV come from the germline V gene. V shed 5 bases, J shed 15 bases, and the junction held 12 bases outside the gene matches. The CDR3 here is CASSPRSGGTRFF. The CDR3 region has the DNA TGTGCCAGCAGCCCCCGATCGGGAGGGACCCGGTTCTTC.

This clonotype was seen only a few times. V gene TRBV7-2 combines with J gene TRBJ1-1; 7 nucleotides line up with TRBD1. CDR1 and CDR2 (germline): SGHTA, FQGNSA. This CDR3 is built from 15 residues. V gave up 4 bases and J gave up 3 bases; unmatched junction bases: 8. In DNA, the CDR3 is TGTGCCAGCAGCTACCACAGGGGTTTGTACACTGAAGCTTTCTTT. The encoded protein is CASSYHRGLYTEAFF.

The chain joins TRBV5-1 to TRBJ2-7, with D perhaps matching TRBD2 (6 bases). This CDR3 comprises 15 residues. Germline V gene sequence: CDR1 SGHRS, CDR2 YFSETQ. The V end was cut by 0 bases, the J end by 1 base, with 11 bases between. The CDR3 spells CASSLVAEGSYEQYF. The DNA for the CDR3 is TGCGCCAGCAGCTTGGTGGCGGAGGGTTCCTACGAGCAGTACTTC. The entire variable domain, with the rest obtained from reference TRBV5-1 and TRBJ2-7, is as follows: KAGVTQTPRYLIKTRGQQVTLSCSPISGHRSVSWYQQTPGQGLQFLFEYFSETQRNKGNFPGRFSGRQFSNSRSEMNVSTLELGDSALYLCASSLVAEGSYEQYFGPGTRLTVT.

This chain connects TRBV24-1 to TRBJ2-1; TRBD2 matches at 10 bases. Trimming at V came to 3 bases and at J to 5 bases, leaving 6 bases not matched to a gene. The CDR3 has 16 residues. The V gene's germline CDR1 is KGHDR and CDR2 SFDVKD. CDR3 loop: CATSDGTSGVNNEQFF. The CDR3 DNA reads TGTGCCACCAGTGATGGAACTAGCGGGGTCAACAATGAGCAGTTCTTC.

J is TRBJ1-6 and V is TRBV2; the D is unclear. Germline V gene sequence: CDR1 SNHLY, CDR2 FYNNEI. The CDR3 loop spans 14 amino acids. With 6 bases removed from V and 7 bases from J, the gap between germline ends came to 13 bases. CDR3 amino acids: CASRTPSGNSPLHF. The CDR3 region has the DNA TGTGCCAGCAGAACCCCCTCAGGCAATTCACCCCTCCACTTT.

Many counts were recorded for this clonotype. The V and J genes are TRBV7-2 and TRBJ2-5, with D hard to call. This CDR3 region has 14 residues. Germline-derived CDR1 and CDR2 are SGHTA and FQGNSA. Trimming stripped 2 bases from V and 4 bases from J, with 11 bases between. In nucleotides, the CDR3 is TGTGCCAGCAGCTTACAAACGGGTAGAGAGACCCAGTACTTC. It translates to CASSLQTGRETQYF.

Ten or more counts support this clonotype. This chain connects TRBV20-1 to TRBJ2-1, with 8 bases aligning to TRBD1. The CDR3 totals 15 residues. Germline assignment: CDR1 DFQATT and CDR2 SNEGSKA (reference sequence). V lost 0 bases to trimming and J lost 5 bases; unmatched junction nucleotides: 6. The CDR3 spells CSARERTGYNNEQFF. The DNA of the CDR3 is TGCAGTGCTAGAGAACGGACAGGGTACAACAATGAGCAGTTCTTC.

As concerns this clonotype: It is unclear where the CDR3 begins or ends on the DNA, so no DNA is shown, and the CDR3 is as TCRdb lists it. J is TRBJ2-3 and V is TRBV20-1; the table's D call, TRBD1, has no DNA check behind it. Germline-derived CDR1 and CDR2 are DFQATT and SNEGSKA (reference sequence). The CDR3 adds up to 15 amino acids, both ends counted. This CDR3 is CSANFFGQLTDTQYF.